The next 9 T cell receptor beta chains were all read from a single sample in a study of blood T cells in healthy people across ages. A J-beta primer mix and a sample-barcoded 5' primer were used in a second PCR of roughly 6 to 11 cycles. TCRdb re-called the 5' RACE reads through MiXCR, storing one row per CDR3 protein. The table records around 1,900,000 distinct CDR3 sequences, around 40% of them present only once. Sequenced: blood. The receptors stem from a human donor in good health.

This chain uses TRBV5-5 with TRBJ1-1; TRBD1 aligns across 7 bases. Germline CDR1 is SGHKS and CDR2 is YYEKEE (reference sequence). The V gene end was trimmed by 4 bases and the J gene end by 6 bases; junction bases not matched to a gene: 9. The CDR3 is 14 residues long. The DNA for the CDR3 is TGTGCCAGCAGCAGAGTCGGGACAGAGGCTGAAGCTTTCTTT. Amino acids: CASSRVGTEAEAFF.

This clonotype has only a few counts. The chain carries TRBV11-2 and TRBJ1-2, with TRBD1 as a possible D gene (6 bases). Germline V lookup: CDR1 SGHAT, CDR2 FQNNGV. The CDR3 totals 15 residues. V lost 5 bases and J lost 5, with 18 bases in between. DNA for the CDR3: TGTGCCAGCAGCCCCGGGGACAATTTCATTTATGGCTACACCTTC. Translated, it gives CASSPGDNFIYGYTF. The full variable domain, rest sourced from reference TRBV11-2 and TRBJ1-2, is EAGVAQSPRYKIIEKRQSVAFWCNPISGHATLYWYQQILGQGPKLLIQFQNNGVVDDSQLPKDRFSAERLKGVDSTLKIQPAKLEDSAVYLCASSPGDNFIYGYTFGSGTRLTVV.

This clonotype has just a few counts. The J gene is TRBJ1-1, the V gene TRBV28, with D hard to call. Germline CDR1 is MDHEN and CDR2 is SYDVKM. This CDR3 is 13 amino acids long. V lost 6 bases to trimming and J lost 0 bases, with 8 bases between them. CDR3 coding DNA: TGTGCCAGCAGGCGGACCTTGAACACTGAAGCTTTCTTT. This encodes CASRRTLNTEAFF. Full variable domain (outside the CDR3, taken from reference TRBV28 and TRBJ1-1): DVKVTQSSRYLVKRTGEKVFLECVQDMDHENMFWYRQDPGLGLRLIYFSYDVKMKEKGDIPEGYSVSREKKERFSLILESASTNQTSMYLCASRRTLNTEAFFGQGTRLTVV.

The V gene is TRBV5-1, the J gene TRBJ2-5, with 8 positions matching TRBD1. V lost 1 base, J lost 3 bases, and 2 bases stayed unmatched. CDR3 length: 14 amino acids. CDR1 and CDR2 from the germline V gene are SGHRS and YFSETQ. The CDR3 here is CASSLRGQEETQYF. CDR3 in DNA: TGCGCCAGCAGCTTGAGGGGACAGGAAGAGACCCAGTACTTC. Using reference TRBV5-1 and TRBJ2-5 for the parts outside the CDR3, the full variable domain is KAGVTQTPRYLIKTRGQQVTLSCSPISGHRSVSWYQQTPGQGLQFLFEYFSETQRNKGNFPGRFSGRQFSNSRSEMNVSTLELGDSALYLCASSLRGQEETQYFGPGTRLLVL.

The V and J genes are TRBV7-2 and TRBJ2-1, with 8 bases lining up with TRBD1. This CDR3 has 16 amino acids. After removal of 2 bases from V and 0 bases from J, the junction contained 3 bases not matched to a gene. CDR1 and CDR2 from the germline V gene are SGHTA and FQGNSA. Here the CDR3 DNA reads TGTGCCAGCAGCTTACCGGGACAGGTCTCCTACAATGAGCAGTTCTTC. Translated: CASSLPGQVSYNEQFF. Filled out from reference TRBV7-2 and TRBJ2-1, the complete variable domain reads GAGVSQSPSNKVTEKGKDVELRCDPISGHTALYWYRQSLGQGLEFLIYFQGNSAPDKSGLPSDRFSAERTGGSVSTLTIQRTQQEDSAVYLCASSLPGQVSYNEQFFGPGTRLTVL.

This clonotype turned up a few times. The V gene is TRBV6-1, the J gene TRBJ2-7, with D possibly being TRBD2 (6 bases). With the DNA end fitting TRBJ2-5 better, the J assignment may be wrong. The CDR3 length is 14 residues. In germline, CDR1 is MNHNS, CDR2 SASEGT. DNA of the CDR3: TGTGCCACGCTTCACGGCGGGGATAAGGAGACCCAGTACTTC. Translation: CATLHGGDKETQYF.

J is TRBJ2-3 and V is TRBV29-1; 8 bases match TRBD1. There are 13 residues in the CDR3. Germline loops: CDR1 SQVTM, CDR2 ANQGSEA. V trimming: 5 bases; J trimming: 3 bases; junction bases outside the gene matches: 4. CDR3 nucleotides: TGCAGCGTTTGGACAGGGCAAACAGATACGCAGTATTTT. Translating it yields CSVWTGQTDTQYF.

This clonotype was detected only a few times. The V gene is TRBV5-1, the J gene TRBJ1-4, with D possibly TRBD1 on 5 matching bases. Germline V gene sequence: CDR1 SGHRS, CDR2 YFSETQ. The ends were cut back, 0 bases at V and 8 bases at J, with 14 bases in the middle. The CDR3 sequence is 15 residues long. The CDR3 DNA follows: TGCGCCAGCAGCTTGGTATTACGGGCAGGGGAAAAACTGTTTTTT. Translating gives CASSLVLRAGEKLFF.

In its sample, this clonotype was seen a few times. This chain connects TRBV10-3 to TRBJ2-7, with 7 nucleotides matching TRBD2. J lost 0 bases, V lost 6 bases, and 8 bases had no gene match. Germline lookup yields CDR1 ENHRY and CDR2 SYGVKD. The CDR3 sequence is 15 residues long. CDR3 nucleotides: TGTGCCATCAGGGTCCTAGCGGAACACTCCTACGAGCAGTACTTC. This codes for CAIRVLAEHSYEQYF.